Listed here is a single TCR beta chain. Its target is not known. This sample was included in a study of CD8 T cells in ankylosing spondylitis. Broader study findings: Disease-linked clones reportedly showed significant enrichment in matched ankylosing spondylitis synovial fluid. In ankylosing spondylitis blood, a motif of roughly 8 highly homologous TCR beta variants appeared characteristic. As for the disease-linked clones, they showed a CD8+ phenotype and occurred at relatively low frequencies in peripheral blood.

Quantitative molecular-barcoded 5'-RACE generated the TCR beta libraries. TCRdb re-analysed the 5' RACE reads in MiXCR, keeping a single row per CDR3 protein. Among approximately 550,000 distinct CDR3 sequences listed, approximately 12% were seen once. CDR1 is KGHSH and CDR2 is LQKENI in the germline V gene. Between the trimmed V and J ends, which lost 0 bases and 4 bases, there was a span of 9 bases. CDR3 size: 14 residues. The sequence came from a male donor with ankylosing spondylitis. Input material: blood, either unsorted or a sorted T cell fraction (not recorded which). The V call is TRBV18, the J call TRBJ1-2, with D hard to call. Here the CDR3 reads CASSPPDAFYGYTF. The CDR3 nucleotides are TGTGCCAGCTCACCACCGGACGCGTTCTATGGCTACACCTTC.